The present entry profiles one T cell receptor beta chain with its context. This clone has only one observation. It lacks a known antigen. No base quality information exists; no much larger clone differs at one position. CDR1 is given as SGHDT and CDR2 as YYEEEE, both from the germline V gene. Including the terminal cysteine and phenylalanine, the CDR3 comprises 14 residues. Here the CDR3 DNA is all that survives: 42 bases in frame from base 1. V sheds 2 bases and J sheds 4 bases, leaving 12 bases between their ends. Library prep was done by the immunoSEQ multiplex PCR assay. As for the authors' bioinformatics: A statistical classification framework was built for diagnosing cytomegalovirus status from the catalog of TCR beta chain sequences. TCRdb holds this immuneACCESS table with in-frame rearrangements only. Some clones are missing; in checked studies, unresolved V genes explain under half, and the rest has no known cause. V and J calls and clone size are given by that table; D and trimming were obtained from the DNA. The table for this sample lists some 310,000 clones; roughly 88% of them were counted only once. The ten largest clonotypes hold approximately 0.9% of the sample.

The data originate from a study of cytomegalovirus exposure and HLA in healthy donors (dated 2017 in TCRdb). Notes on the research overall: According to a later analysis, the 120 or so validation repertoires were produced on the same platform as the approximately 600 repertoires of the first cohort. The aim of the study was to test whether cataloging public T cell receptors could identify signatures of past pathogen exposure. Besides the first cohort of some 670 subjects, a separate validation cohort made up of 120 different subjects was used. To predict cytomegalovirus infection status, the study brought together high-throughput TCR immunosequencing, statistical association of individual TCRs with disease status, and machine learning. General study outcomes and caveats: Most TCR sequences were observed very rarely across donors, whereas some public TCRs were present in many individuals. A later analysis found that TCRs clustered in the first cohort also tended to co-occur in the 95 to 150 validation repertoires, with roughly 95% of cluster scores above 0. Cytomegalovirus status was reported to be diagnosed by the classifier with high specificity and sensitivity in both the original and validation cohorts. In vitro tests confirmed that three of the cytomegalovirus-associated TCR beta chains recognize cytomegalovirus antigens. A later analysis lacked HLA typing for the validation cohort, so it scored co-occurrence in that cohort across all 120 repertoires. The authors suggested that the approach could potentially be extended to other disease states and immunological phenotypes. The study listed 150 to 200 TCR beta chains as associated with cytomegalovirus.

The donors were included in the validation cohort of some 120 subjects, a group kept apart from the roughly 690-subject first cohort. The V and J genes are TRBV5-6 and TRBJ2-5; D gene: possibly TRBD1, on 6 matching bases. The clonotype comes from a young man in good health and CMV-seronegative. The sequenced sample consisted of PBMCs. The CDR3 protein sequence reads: CASSFRGSGETQYF. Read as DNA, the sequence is TGTGCCAGCAGCTTCAGGGGAAGTGGAGAGACCCAGTACTTC.